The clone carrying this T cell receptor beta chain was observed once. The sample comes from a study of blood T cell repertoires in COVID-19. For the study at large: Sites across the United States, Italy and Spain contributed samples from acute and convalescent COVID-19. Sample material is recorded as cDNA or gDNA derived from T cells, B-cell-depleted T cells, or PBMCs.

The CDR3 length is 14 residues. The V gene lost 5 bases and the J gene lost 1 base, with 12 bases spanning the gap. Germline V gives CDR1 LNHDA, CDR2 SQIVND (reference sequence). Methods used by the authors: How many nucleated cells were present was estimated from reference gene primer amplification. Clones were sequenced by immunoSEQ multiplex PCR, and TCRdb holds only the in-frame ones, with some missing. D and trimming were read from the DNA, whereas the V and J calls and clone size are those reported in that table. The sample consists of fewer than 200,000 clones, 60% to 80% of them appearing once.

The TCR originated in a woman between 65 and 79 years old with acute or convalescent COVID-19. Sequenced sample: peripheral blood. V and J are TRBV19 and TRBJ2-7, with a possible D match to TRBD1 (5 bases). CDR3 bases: TGTGCCAGTAGTTCTACCAGGGAATCCTACGAGCAGTACTTC. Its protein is CASSSTRESYEQYF. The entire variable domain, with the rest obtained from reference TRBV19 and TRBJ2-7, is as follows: DGGITQSPKYLFRKEGQNVTLSCEQNLNHDAMYWYRQDPGQGLRLIYYSQIVNDFQKGDIAEGYSVSREKKESFPLTVTSAQKNPTAFYLCASSSTRESYEQYFGPGTRLTVT.